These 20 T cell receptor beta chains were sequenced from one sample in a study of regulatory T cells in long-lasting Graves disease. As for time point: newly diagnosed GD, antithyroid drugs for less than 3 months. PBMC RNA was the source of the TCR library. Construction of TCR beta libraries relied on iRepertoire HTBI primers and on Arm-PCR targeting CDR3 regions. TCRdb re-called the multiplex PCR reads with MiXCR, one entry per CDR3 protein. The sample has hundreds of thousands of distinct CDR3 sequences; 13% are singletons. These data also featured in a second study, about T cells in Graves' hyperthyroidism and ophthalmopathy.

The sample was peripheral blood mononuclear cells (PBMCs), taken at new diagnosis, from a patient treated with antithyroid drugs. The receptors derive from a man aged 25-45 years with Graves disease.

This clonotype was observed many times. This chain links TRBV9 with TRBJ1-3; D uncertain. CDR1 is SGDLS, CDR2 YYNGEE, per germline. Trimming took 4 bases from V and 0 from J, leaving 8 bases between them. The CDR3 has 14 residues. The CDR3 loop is CASSPVTSGNTIYF. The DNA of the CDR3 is TGTGCCAGCAGCCCTGTTACCTCTGGAAACACCATATATTTT.

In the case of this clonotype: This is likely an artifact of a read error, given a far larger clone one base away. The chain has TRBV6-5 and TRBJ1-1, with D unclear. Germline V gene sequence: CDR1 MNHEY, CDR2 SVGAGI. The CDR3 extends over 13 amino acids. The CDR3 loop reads CAGSYGRNTEAFF. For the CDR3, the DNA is TGTGCCGGCAGTTACGGGAGGAACACTGAAGCTTTCTTT.

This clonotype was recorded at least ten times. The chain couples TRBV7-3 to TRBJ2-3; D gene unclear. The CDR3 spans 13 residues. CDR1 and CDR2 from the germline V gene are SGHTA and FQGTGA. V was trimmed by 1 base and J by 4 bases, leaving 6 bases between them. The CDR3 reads CASSLSEADTQYF. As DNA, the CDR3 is TGTGCCAGCAGCTTAAGTGAGGCAGATACGCAGTATTTT.

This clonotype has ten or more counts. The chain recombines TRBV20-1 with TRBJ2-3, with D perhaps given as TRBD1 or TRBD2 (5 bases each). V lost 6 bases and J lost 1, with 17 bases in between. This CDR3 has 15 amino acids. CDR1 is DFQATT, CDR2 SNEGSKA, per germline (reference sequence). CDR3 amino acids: CSAIRGPQGTDTQYF. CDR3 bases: TGCAGTGCCATCCGGGGCCCCCAAGGCACAGATACGCAGTATTTT.

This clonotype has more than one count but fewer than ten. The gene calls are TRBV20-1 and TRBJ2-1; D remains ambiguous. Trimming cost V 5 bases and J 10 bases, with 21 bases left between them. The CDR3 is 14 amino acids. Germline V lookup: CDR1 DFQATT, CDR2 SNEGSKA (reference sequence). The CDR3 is CSAVGTMRTTEQFF. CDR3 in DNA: TGCAGTGCTGTGGGAACTATGAGAACAACAGAGCAGTTCTTC.

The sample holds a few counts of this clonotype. CDR3 region: CSVDELRLQGPDTQYF. CDR3 DNA sequence: TGCAGCGTTGATGAACTCCGGCTCCAGGGCCCAGATACGCAGTATTTT. J is TRBJ2-3 and V is TRBV29-1, with D possibly matching TRBD1 (5 bases). Germline V gene data show CDR1 as SQVTM and CDR2 as ANQGSEA. With 3 bases removed from V and 4 bases from J, the gap between germline ends came to 20 bases. The CDR3 has 16 amino acids.

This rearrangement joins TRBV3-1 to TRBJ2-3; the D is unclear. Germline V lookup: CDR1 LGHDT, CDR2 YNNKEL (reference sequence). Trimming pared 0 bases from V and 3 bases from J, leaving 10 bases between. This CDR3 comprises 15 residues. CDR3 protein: CASSQDQPRTDTQYF. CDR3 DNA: TGTGCCAGCAGCCAAGATCAGCCTAGAACAGATACGCAGTATTTT.

The CDR3 is CAISESEVSYEQYF. The CDR3 region has the DNA TGTGCCATCAGTGAGTCGGAAGTATCCTACGAGCAGTACTTC. The chain uses TRBV10-3 and TRBJ2-7; D not certain. Trimming removed 0 bases at V and 1 base at J, with 7 bases between. From germline, CDR1 is ENHRY and CDR2 SYGVKD. The CDR3 sequence is 14 residues long.

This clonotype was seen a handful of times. The CDR3 loop reads CSVDRGSGYTF. The CDR3 nucleotides read TGCAGCGTTGACAGGGGAAGTGGCTACACCTTC. This sequence joins TRBV29-1 and TRBJ1-2, with a weak D call TRBD1 (6 bases). The CDR3 is 11 amino acids. CDR1 and CDR2 from the germline V gene are SQVTM and ANQGSEA. V lost 3 bases and J 7 bases, leaving 9 bases between the germline ends.

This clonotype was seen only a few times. CDR3 amino acids: CAISESIRAPTGELFF. The CDR3 DNA reads TGTGCCATCAGTGAGTCGATTAGGGCCCCCACCGGGGAGCTGTTTTTT. This chain connects TRBV10-3 to TRBJ2-2; no clear D gene. The CDR3 spans 16 residues. Per germline, CDR1 ENHRY and CDR2 SYGVKD. The V end was cut by 0 bases, the J end by 4 bases, with 12 bases between.

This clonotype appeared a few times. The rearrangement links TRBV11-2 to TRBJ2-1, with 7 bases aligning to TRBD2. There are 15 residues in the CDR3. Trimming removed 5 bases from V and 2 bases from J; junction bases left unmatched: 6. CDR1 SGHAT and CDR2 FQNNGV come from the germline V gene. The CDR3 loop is CASSRAGSTYNEQFF. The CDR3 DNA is TGTGCCAGCAGCCGAGCGGGGAGCACCTACAATGAGCAGTTCTTC.

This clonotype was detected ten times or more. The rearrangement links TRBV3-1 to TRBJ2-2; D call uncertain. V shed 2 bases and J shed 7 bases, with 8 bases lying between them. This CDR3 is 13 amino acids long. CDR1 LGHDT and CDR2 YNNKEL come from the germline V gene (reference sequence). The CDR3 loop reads CASSQSPGGELFF. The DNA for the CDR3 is TGTGCCAGCAGCCAATCACCTGGCGGGGAGCTGTTTTTT.

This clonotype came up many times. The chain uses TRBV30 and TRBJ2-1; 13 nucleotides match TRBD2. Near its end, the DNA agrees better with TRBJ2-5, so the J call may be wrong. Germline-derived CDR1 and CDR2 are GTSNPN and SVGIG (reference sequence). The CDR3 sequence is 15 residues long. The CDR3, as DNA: TGTGCCTGGGTGGGGACTAGCGGGAACGAAGAGACCCAGTACTTC. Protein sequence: CAWVGTSGNEETQYF.

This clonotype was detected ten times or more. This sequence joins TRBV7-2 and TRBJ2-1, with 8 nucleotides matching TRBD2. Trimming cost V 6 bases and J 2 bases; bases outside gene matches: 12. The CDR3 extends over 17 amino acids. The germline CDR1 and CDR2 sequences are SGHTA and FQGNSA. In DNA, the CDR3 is TGTGCCAGCAGTCTTGCCCCGGGAGGGGTACCCTACAATGAGCAGTTCTTC. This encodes CASSLAPGGVPYNEQFF.

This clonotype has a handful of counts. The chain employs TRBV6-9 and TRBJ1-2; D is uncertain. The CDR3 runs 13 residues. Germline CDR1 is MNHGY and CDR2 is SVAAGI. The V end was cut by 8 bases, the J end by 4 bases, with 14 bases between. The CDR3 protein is CASGSGTLYGYTF. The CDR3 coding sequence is TGTGCCAGCGGTTCAGGCACCCTCTATGGCTACACCTTC.

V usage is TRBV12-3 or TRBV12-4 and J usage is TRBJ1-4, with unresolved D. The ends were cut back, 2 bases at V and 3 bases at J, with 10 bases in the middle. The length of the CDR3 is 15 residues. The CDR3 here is CASSLQAHANEKLFF. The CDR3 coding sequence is TGTGCCAGCAGTTTACAGGCCCACGCTAATGAAAAACTGTTTTTT.

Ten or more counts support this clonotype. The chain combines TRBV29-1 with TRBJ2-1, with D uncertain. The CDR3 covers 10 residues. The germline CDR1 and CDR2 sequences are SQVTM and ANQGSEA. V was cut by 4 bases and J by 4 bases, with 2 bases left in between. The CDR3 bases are TGCAGCGTTGGTTACAATGAGCAGTTCTTC. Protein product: CSVGYNEQFF.

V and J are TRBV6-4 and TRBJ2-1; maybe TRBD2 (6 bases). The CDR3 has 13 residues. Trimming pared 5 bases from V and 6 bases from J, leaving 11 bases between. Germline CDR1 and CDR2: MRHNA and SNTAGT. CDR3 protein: CASSHGTLNEQFF. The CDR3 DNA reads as TGTGCCAGCAGTCACGGGACTCTCAATGAGCAGTTCTTC.

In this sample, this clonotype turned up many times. The CDR3 region is CASSLSPGGDTQYF. In DNA form, the CDR3 reads TGCGCCAGCAGCTTGAGCCCGGGAGGAGATACGCAGTATTTT. V and J are TRBV5-1 and TRBJ2-3; TRBD2 agrees at 7 bases. The CDR3 is made up of 14 amino acids. V gave up 1 base and J gave up 5 bases; unmatched junction bases: 4. The V gene's germline CDR1 is SGHRS and CDR2 YFSETQ. Variable domain in full (rest from reference TRBV5-1 and TRBJ2-3): KAGVTQTPRYLIKTRGQQVTLSCSPISGHRSVSWYQQTPGQGLQFLFEYFSETQRNKGNFPGRFSGRQFSNSRSEMNVSTLELGDSALYLCASSLSPGGDTQYFGPGTRLTVL.

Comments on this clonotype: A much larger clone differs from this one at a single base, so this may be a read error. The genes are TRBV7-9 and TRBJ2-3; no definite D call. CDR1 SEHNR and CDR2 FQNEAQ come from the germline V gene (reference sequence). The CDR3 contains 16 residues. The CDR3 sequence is CASSLGTWLSTDMQYF. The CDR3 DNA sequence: TGTGCCAGCAGCTTAGGAACATGGCTCAGCACAGATATGCAGTATTTT.